The 10 T cell receptor beta chains given below trace back to one sample, sequenced in a study of T-cell memory formation after mild COVID-19. TCRdb re-called the 5' RACE reads through MiXCR, storing one row per CDR3 protein. Of fewer than 50,000 distinct CDR3 sequences in the sample, 6% to 7% were seen once. Material: PBMCs or a T cell subset sorted from them (not recorded which). The receptors come from an adult who had mild COVID-19 (a few samples of this study predate the infection). Cell type and time point are not known.

The V and J genes are TRBV5-1 and TRBJ2-5; D remains ambiguous. Germline V CDR1 and CDR2: SGHRS, YFSETQ. The length of the CDR3 is 15 residues. V dropped 0 bases and J dropped 2 bases, with 11 bases sitting between them. Here the CDR3 reads CASSLEAKAQETQYF. In DNA form, the CDR3 reads TGCGCCAGCAGCTTGGAGGCTAAAGCGCAAGAGACCCAGTACTTC.

This clonotype was seen at least ten times. J is TRBJ2-5 and V is TRBV10-3; TRBD1 matches at 7 bases. Germline assignment: CDR1 ENHRY and CDR2 SYGVKD. This CDR3 is built from 15 residues. After removal of 4 bases from V and 0 bases from J, the junction contained 5 bases not matched to a gene. CDR3 sequence: CAISGSGQNQETQYF. The DNA of the CDR3 is TGTGCCATCAGTGGATCGGGACAGAACCAAGAGACCCAGTACTTC.

This clonotype was observed at least ten times. The chain links TRBV20-1 to TRBJ1-6; no clear D. The V end lost 2 bases, the J end lost 7 bases, and 15 bases lay between the germline ends. The CDR3 runs 15 residues. Germline CDR1 and CDR2: DFQATT and SNEGSKA (reference sequence). In DNA, the CDR3 is TGCAGTGCTAGAAGGGCGGAGACACAGAATTCACCCCTCCACTTT. Protein: CSARRAETQNSPLHF.

This clonotype has ten or more counts. In nucleotides, the CDR3 is TGCAGTGCTAGAGATTGGGGGAAGAGGGATGAGCAGTTCTTC. As protein: CSARDWGKRDEQFF. The chain recombines TRBV20-1 with TRBJ2-1; perhaps D is TRBD1 or TRBD2 (5 bases each). With 0 bases removed from V and 8 bases from J, the gap between germline ends came to 14 bases. The CDR3 runs 14 residues. CDR1 is DFQATT, CDR2 SNEGSKA, per germline (reference sequence).

This clonotype was recorded a few times. The chain uses TRBV25-1 and TRBJ1-1; possibly TRBD1 for D (5 bases). V lost 6 bases and J 1 base, leaving 9 bases between the germline ends. This CDR3 is 13 amino acids long. Per germline, CDR1 MGHDK and CDR2 SYGVNS. The CDR3 nucleotides read TGTGCCAGCAGAGCGACAGAGAACACTGAAGCTTTCTTT. It specifies CASRATENTEAFF. Full variable domain (rest looked up from reference TRBV25-1 and TRBJ1-1): EADIYQTPRYLVIGTGKKITLECSQTMGHDKMYWYQQDPGMELHLIHYSYGVNSTEKGDLSSESTVSRIRTEHFPLTLESARPSHTSQYLCASRATENTEAFFGQGTRLTVV.

This clonotype has a handful of counts. The rearrangement uses TRBV9 and TRBJ1-4, with D hard to call. In germline, CDR1 is SGDLS, CDR2 YYNGEE. This CDR3 region has 13 residues. Trimming stripped 7 bases from V and 5 bases from J, with 12 bases between. CDR3 amino acids: CASGQQGNEKLFF. CDR3 DNA: TGTGCCAGCGGTCAGCAAGGGAATGAAAAACTGTTTTTT.

The chain links TRBV3-1 to TRBJ2-6; D remains unclear. CDR1 and CDR2 (germline): LGHDT, YNNKEL (reference sequence). The CDR3 length is 16 residues. The V end was cut by 3 bases, the J end by 1 base, with 10 bases between. The CDR3 DNA reads as TGTGCCAGCAGCCAGATGGTACTTTCTGGGGCCAACGTCCTGACTTTC. This codes for CASSQMVLSGANVLTF. Supplemented by reference TRBV3-1 and TRBJ2-6, the full variable domain reads DTAVSQTPKYLVTQMGNDKSIKCEQNLGHDTMYWYKQDSKKFLKIMFSYNNKELIINETVPNRFSPKSPDKAHLNLHINSLELGDSAVYFCASSQMVLSGANVLTFGAGSRLTVL.

This clonotype was counted at least ten times. This chain links TRBV12-3 or TRBV12-4 with TRBJ1-2; 7 bases are a match to TRBD1. After removal of 5 bases from V and 3 bases from J, the junction contained 6 bases not matched to a gene. This CDR3 comprises 14 residues. CDR3: CASSPTTGYYGYTF. The CDR3 nucleotides are TGTGCCAGCAGTCCTACGACAGGGTACTATGGCTACACCTTC.

This chain links TRBV6-1 with TRBJ1-4, with D unclear. With 3 bases removed from V and 7 bases from J, the gap between germline ends came to 21 bases. CDR1 MNHNS and CDR2 SASEGT come from the germline V gene. This CDR3 has 17 residues. This chain's CDR3 is CASSDFPPGRRGEKLFF. The CDR3 DNA is TGTGCCAGCAGTGACTTCCCTCCGGGGAGGCGGGGTGAAAAACTGTTTTTT.

This chain links TRBV4-3 with TRBJ1-1; D is uncertain. V was trimmed by 3 bases and J by 5 bases, leaving 13 bases between them. The CDR3 is 14 residues long. Germline lookup yields CDR1 LGHNA and CDR2 YSLEER. The CDR3 DNA sequence: TGCGCCAGCAGCCATCGAGGTGGAGGGACTGAAGCTTTCTTT. Amino acid sequence: CASSHRGGGTEAFF.